This TCR beta chain originates from a study of shared clonotypes between healthy human individuals. Study in general: Three plates were used per donor for CD4 naive, three for CD4 memory, two for CD8 naive and one for CD8 memory. Overall study results and limits: Sequencing of the sorted subsets was shown by rarefaction to be incomplete despite large depth.

CD45RO negativity and positive selection for CCR7 defined naive CD8 cells, a population that excluded terminally differentiated effector memory CD45RA+ cells. Trimming cost V 4 bases and J 3 bases; bases outside gene matches: 4. Germline CDR1 KGHSY, CDR2 FQNENV. The CDR3 spans 15 residues. A word on this clone: Its antigen is not known.

The table came from immunoSEQ multiplex PCR; TCRdb's copy has only in-frame clones and leaves some out. Counted here are approximately 600,000 clones, around 95% occurring once; the ten biggest clones make up around 0.11%. The sequencing input was naive CD8+ T cells sorted from blood. The source of this sequence is a woman aged 25 to 39 in good health. This rearrangement joins TRBV16 to TRBJ2-2, with 8 bases aligning to TRBD2. CDR3 region: CASSRTSGDTGELFF. CDR3 nucleotide sequence: TGTGCCAGCAGCCGCACTAGCGGAGACACCGGGGAGCTGTTTTTT. Complete variable domain (other parts from reference TRBV16 and TRBJ2-2): GEEVAQTPKHLVRGEGQKAKLYCAPIKGHSYVFWYQQVLKNEFKFLISFQNENVFDETGMPKERFSAKCLPNSPCSLEIQATKLEDSAVYFCASSRTSGDTGELFFGEGSRLTVL.